This T cell receptor beta chain was profiled in a study of ipilimumab plus nivolumab after autologous stem cell transplantation. Repertoires were generated with immunoSEQ multiplex PCR, while TCRdb's copy carries only in-frame clones and drops some. The sample lists 9,400 or so clones; 65% to 80% were seen once. This clone is medium-sized. Here the sequenced sample was PBMCs, taken in a trial of ipilimumab plus nivolumab as post-transplant consolidation. The TCR was taken from a female donor with multiple myeloma.

CDR3 bases: TGTGCCAGCAGTTTAACGACAGGGAGGTACGAGCAGTACTTC. Translating gives CASSLTTGRYEQYF. V usage is TRBV27 and J usage is TRBJ2-7, with D maybe TRBD1 (7 bases). Germline V gene sequence: CDR1 MNHEY, CDR2 SMNVEV (reference sequence). V was clipped by 2 bases and J by 4 bases, with 12 bases between them. This CDR3 region has 14 residues.